These 14 T cell receptor beta chains were sequenced from one sample in a study of identical twins' blood T cells. TCRdb used MiXCR to reprocess the 5' RACE reads, holding one entry per CDR3 protein. This sample yields 300,000 to 450,000 distinct CDR3 sequences, of which roughly 31% are seen a single time; 5.5% to 6.5% belongs to the top ten. Sequenced material: PBMCs. The source of these receptors is a woman aged 18 to 49 in good health.

This clonotype appeared a few times. V usage is TRBV6-2 or TRBV6-3 and J usage is TRBJ1-5; D gene ambiguous. V was shortened by 4 bases and J by 2 bases, with 9 bases between the two germline ends. The CDR3 length is 14 residues. Germline V CDR1 and CDR2: MNHEY, SVGEGT. This chain's CDR3 is CASSFRQGNQPQHF. The CDR3 DNA reads as TGTGCCAGCAGTTTTCGGCAGGGCAATCAGCCCCAGCATTTT.

This clonotype was picked up a small number of times. This chain connects TRBV20-1 to TRBJ1-1, with 7 nucleotides matching TRBD1. V dropped 5 bases and J dropped 11; count of bases not matched to a gene: 11. CDR1 is DFQATT, CDR2 SNEGSKA, per germline (reference sequence). The CDR3 totals 12 residues. For the CDR3, the DNA is TGCAGTGCTGAGCCCCAGGGGGTGGGGGCTTTCTTT. This translates into CSAEPQGVGAFF.

CDR3 DNA sequence: TGTGCCATCTCTAGCGGGCAGGGGGGATACAATGAGCAGTTCTTC. Translated, it gives CAISSGQGGYNEQFF. The V call is TRBV10-3, the J call TRBJ2-1; D may be TRBD2 (8 bases). From germline, CDR1 is ENHRY and CDR2 SYGVKD. CDR3 length: 15 residues. Between the trimmed V and J ends, which lost 8 bases and 4 bases, there was a span of 18 bases.

The rearrangement links TRBV5-1 to TRBJ2-7, with D unresolved. Germline assignment: CDR1 SGHRS and CDR2 YFSETQ. The V and J ends lost 1 base and 2 bases respectively, with 13 bases between them. This CDR3 spans 15 amino acids. This CDR3 is CASSLHPLEPYEQYF. CDR3 DNA: TGCGCCAGCAGCTTGCATCCTTTAGAGCCCTACGAGCAGTACTTC.

A few counts support this clonotype. The CDR3: CASSFPRGLNTGELFF. In DNA, the CDR3 is TGTGCCAGCAGCTTTCCCAGGGGCCTGAACACCGGGGAGCTGTTTTTT. This chain joins TRBV9 and TRBJ2-2, with TRBD1 as a possible D gene (6 bases). The CDR3 consists of 16 residues. Per germline, CDR1 SGDLS and CDR2 YYNGEE. Trimming left V 4 bases short and J 1 base short, with 14 bases between.

This chain joins TRBV6-4 and TRBJ1-2; D is unclear. The CDR3 length is 13 residues. V lost 11 bases, J lost 6 bases, and 19 bases lay in between. Per germline, CDR1 MRHNA and CDR2 SNTAGT. The CDR3 DNA reads TGTGCCTTCACTTGGCCGCAAACGCATGGCTACACCTTC. Translated, it gives CAFTWPQTHGYTF.

V is TRBV27 and J is TRBJ2-7; 10 nucleotides match TRBD1. V gave up 2 bases and J gave up 2 bases; unmatched junction bases: 3. Germline V lookup: CDR1 MNHEY, CDR2 SMNVEV (reference sequence). The CDR3 is made up of 15 amino acids. This CDR3 reads CASSLTGTGAYEQYF. The CDR3 nucleotides are TGTGCCAGCAGTTTAACGGGGACAGGGGCCTACGAGCAGTACTTC.

This clonotype came up many times. The chain joins TRBV5-1 to TRBJ2-3; possibly TRBD2 for D (6 bases). Germline V gene sequence: CDR1 SGHRS, CDR2 YFSETQ. Trimming removed 1 base at V and 4 bases at J, with 10 bases between. The CDR3 totals 14 residues. The CDR3 DNA is TGCGCCAGCAGCTTGAGGAGGGATGCAGATACGCAGTATTTT. Translation: CASSLRRDADTQYF.

The rearrangement joins TRBV10-3 to TRBJ1-1; 7 positions agree with TRBD1. CDR1 ENHRY and CDR2 SYGVKD come from the germline V gene. CDR3 length: 15 residues. Trimming removed 6 bases from V and 0 bases from J; junction bases left unmatched: 7. CDR3 bases: TGTGCCATCAGGGAGGGGACAGCATTGAACACTGAAGCTTTCTTT. It codes for CAIREGTALNTEAFF.

The V gene is TRBV20-1, the J gene TRBJ2-7; 9 bases are a match to TRBD1. V shed 5 bases and J 1 base; nucleotides not matched to a gene: 9. In germline, CDR1 is DFQATT, CDR2 SNEGSKA (reference sequence). CDR3 length: 15 residues. The CDR3 coding sequence is TGCAGTGCTCGCTTAACAGGGGGCACTTCCTACGAGCAGTACTTC. Protein sequence: CSARLTGGTSYEQYF.

This clonotype was counted a few times. The chain links TRBV19 to TRBJ1-1; D unclear. V was pared by 6 bases and J by 0 bases, with 8 bases between. The CDR3 runs to 13 residues. Germline V CDR1 and CDR2: LNHDA, SQIVND (reference sequence). CDR3 amino acids: CASRPHMNTEAFF. The CDR3 DNA reads as TGTGCCAGTAGGCCGCACATGAACACTGAAGCTTTCTTT.

The chain joins TRBV5-1 to TRBJ2-2; D remains ambiguous. V gave up 5 bases and J gave up 1 base, with 6 bases separating them. Germline loops: CDR1 SGHRS, CDR2 YFSETQ. The CDR3 covers 13 residues. Here the CDR3 DNA reads TGCGCCAGCAGGGTCCGGAACACCGGGGAGCTGTTTTTT. Translating it yields CASRVRNTGELFF.

The rearrangement links TRBV19 to TRBJ2-1, with a possible D match to TRBD2 (7 bases). Trimming shortened V by 3 bases and J by 4 bases, and 13 bases separated the two germline ends. The V gene's germline CDR1 is LNHDA and CDR2 SQIVND (reference sequence). This CDR3 region has 15 residues. As DNA, the CDR3 is TGTGCCAGTAGTATGGGGGCTAGCGGATACAATGAGCAGTTCTTC. Protein: CASSMGASGYNEQFF.

At least ten counts were recorded for this clonotype. The chain uses TRBV6-5 and TRBJ1-5; D is unclear. The V end was cut by 4 bases, the J end by 6 bases, with 13 bases between. Germline V gives CDR1 MNHEY, CDR2 SVGAGI. The CDR3 runs to 14 residues. The CDR3 region is CASSSARGIQPQHF. Here the CDR3 DNA reads TGTGCCAGCAGTTCAGCAAGAGGAATTCAGCCCCAGCATTTT.